Here is one T cell receptor beta chain with its context. Its antigen remains unidentified. At deep level, the assay was performed. Here immunoSEQ multiplex PCR was the method, and the copy in TCRdb shows in-frame clones only, minus some. Of millions of clones listed, around 90% are singletons. Donation came from healthy HIV-negative adults that had no recent acute infections or vaccinations. Naive CD45RA+ and memory CD45RA-negative subsets were split from CD4+ cells. This sample was included in a study of shared clonotypes between healthy human individuals. Study-wide results and limits: It was anticipated that sequencing depth would influence how many clonotypes donors shared.

The TCR sequence derives from a man aged 18 to 30 in good health. Sequences were obtained from naive CD4+ T cells sorted from blood. Subset indicated: CD45RA+ positively selected.

DNA of the CDR3: TGTGCCAGCAGTGTAGTCAGGGCGACCGGCCTCCACTTT. Protein product: CASSVVRATGLHF. The gene calls are TRBV2 and TRBJ1-6; weak D call: TRBD1 (5 bases). Germline V CDR1 and CDR2: SNHLY, FYNNEI. Trimming pared 4 bases from V and 15 bases from J, leaving 16 bases between. This CDR3 has 13 amino acids.